One sample yielded the 7 T cell receptor beta chains listed below, sequenced in a study of cytomegalovirus exposure and HLA in healthy donors. The PCR ran on 60 Vbeta and 13 Jbeta primers. Some clones are missing from TCRdb's copy, which holds only in-frame ones; the method was immunoSEQ multiplex PCR. This table has about 180,000 clones, around 74% appearing once. Specimen: PBMCs. The receptors were sampled from a female donor in good health and CMV-seronegative.

This clone was seen just once. V usage is TRBV30 and J usage is TRBJ2-7; the match to TRBD1 covers 7 bases. The J segment lost 3 bases and the V segment lost 1 base, leaving 9 bases of the junction unmatched. The germline V gene has CDR1 GTSNPN and CDR2 SVGIG (reference sequence). This CDR3 has 15 amino acids. CDR3 region: CAWSGETDRDYEQYF. DNA of the CDR3: TGTGCCTGGAGTGGGGAGACCGACAGGGACTACGAGCAGTACTTC.

This clone has a handful of counts. The J gene is TRBJ1-5, the V gene TRBV19, with D tentatively TRBD1 (5 bases). The CDR3 is 15 residues long. V was cut by 5 bases and J by 0 bases, with 11 bases left in between. The germline V gene has CDR1 LNHDA and CDR2 SQIVND (reference sequence). CDR3 in DNA: TGTGCCAGTAGTCCTAGGGGTTATAGCAATCAGCCCCAGCATTTT. Amino acids: CASSPRGYSNQPQHF. Looking up the rest from reference TRBV19 and TRBJ1-5 gives the full variable domain: DGGITQSPKYLFRKEGQNVTLSCEQNLNHDAMYWYRQDPGQGLRLIYYSQIVNDFQKGDIAEGYSVSREKKESFPLTVTSAQKNPTAFYLCASSPRGYSNQPQHFGDGTRLSIL.

The chain uses TRBV5-1 and TRBJ2-1; 9 nucleotides match TRBD2. There are 16 residues in the CDR3. J lost 9 bases, V lost 4 bases, and 14 bases had no gene match. CDR1 is SGHRS, CDR2 YFSETQ, per germline. The CDR3 region has the DNA TGCGCCAGCAGCGGGGGGCTAGCGGGAATCTTCAGTGAGCAGTTCTTC. Its protein product is CASSGGLAGIFSEQFF. Full variable domain (remainder filled in from reference TRBV5-1 and TRBJ2-1): KAGVTQTPRYLIKTRGQQVTLSCSPISGHRSVSWYQQTPGQGLQFLFEYFSETQRNKGNFPGRFSGRQFSNSRSEMNVSTLELGDSALYLCASSGGLAGIFSEQFFGPGTRLTVL.

V gene TRBV4-2 combines with J gene TRBJ2-2, with no clear D. This CDR3 has 17 amino acids. Trimming stripped 4 bases from V and 3 bases from J, with 18 bases between. Germline V CDR1 and CDR2: LGHNA, YNFKEQ. Here the CDR3 DNA reads TGTGCCAGCAGCCCAAGTGGAAGGCGGATTGACACCGGGGAGCTGTTTTTT. Amino acids: CASSPSGRRIDTGELFF.

The chain recombines TRBV7-9 with TRBJ2-7, with a possible D match to TRBD1 (6 bases). Germline V gene sequence: CDR1 SEHNR, CDR2 FQNEAQ (reference sequence). V dropped 3 bases and J dropped 3 bases, with 12 bases sitting between them. CDR3 length: 14 amino acids. DNA for the CDR3: TGTGCCAGCAGCTTGAGACAGGAGATCTACGAGCAGTACTTC. As protein: CASSLRQEIYEQYF.

The V call is TRBV28, the J call TRBJ2-1; 14 bases line up with TRBD2. The CDR3 extends over 21 amino acids. CDR1 is MDHEN and CDR2 is SYDVKM in the germline V gene. The J segment lost 1 base and the V segment lost 5 bases, leaving 16 bases of the junction unmatched. CDR3 in DNA: TGTGCCAGCAGTCCGTTGATACCGGGACTAGCGGGAGTGGTATCCTACAATGAGCAGTTCTTC. It encodes CASSPLIPGLAGVVSYNEQFF.

The chain couples TRBV9 to TRBJ2-7; perhaps TRBD2 as D (6 bases). In germline, CDR1 is SGDLS, CDR2 YYNGEE. The CDR3 runs to 14 residues. The ends were cut back, 6 bases at V and 4 bases at J, with 17 bases in the middle. The CDR3 protein is CASTPGPGTYEQYF. The CDR3 nucleotides are TGTGCCAGCACCCCCGGGCCGGGGACTTACGAGCAGTACTTC.